This TCR beta chain was captured by sequencing in a study of early T cells in non-severe SARS-CoV-2 infection. Whole-study context: The chains were unpaired, and the sequenced material was bulk RNA from unsorted whole blood.

This CDR3 spans 14 amino acids. V dropped 3 bases and J dropped 2 bases, with 10 bases sitting between them. The germline gives CDR1 MNHEY, CDR2 SMNVEV (reference sequence). In TCRdb, the 5' RACE reads were re-called with MiXCR into one record per CDR3 protein. The table shows tens of thousands of distinct CDR3 sequences, with roughly 16% occurring only once. Sequencing was performed on whole blood. This receptor was taken from an adult who was a healthcare worker with PCR-confirmed SARS-CoV-2 infection or an uninfected control (not recorded which). The chain uses TRBV27 and TRBJ1-1; D perhaps matches TRBD1 (6 bases). In nucleotides, the CDR3 is TGTGCCAGCAGTTTGGGGACACTTAACACTGAAGCTTTCTTT. Protein: CASSLGTLNTEAFF.